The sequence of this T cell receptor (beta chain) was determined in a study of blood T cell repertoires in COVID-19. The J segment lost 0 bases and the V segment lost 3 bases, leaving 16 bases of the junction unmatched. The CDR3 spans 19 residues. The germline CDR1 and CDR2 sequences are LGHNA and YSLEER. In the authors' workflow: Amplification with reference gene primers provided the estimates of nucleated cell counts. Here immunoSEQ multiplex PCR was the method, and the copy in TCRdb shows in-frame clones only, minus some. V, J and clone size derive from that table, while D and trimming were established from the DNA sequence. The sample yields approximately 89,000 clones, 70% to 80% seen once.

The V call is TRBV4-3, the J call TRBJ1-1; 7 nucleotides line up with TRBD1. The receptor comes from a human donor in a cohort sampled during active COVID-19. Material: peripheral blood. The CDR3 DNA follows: TGCGCCAGCAGCCATCATCGGACAGGCCCCTCCACCCTGAACACTGAAGCTTTCTTT. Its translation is CASSHHRTGPSTLNTEAFF.